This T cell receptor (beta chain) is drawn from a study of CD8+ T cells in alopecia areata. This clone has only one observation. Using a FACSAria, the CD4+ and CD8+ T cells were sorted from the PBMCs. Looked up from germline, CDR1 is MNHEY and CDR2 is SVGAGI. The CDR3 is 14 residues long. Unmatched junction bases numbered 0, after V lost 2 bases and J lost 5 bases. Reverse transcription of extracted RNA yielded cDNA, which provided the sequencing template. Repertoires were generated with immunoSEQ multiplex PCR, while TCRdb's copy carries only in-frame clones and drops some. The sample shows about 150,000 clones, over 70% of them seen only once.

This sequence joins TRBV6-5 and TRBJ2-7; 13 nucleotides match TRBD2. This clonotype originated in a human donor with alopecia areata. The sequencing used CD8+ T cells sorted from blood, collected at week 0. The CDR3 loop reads CASSYGLAGDEQYF. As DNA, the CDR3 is TGTGCCAGCAGTTACGGACTAGCGGGAGACGAGCAGTACTTC.